Listed here are 5 T cell receptor beta chains from one sample, sequenced in a study of CD8+ T cells in alopecia areata. Sequencing used cDNA as its template, made by extracting RNA and reverse transcribing it. Sequenced by immunoSEQ multiplex PCR; TCRdb stores in-frame clones only, minus some. This table has about 210,000 clones, around 57% appearing once. Treatment here: oral pan-JAK inhibitor, 5-10 mg twice daily. The sequences come from CD4+ T cells sorted from blood, collected at week 4, from a patient treated with tofacitinib. The receptors derive from a human donor with alopecia areata.

This clone was counted only a few times. This chain links TRBV19 with TRBJ1-1; 9 bases line up with TRBD1. The CDR3 runs 14 residues. The germline V gene encodes CDR1 LNHDA and CDR2 SQIVND (reference sequence). Germline trimming cut 5 bases from V and 5 bases from J; bases unmatched to any gene: 6. The CDR3 nucleotides are TGTGCCAGTAGTGCGGGACAGGGTAAGACTGAAGCTTTCTTT. This sequence encodes CASSAGQGKTEAFF. Combining the CDR3 with reference TRBV19 and TRBJ1-1 gives the whole variable domain DGGITQSPKYLFRKEGQNVTLSCEQNLNHDAMYWYRQDPGQGLRLIYYSQIVNDFQKGDIAEGYSVSREKKESFPLTVTSAQKNPTAFYLCASSAGQGKTEAFFGQGTRLTVV.

The chain has TRBV4-2 and TRBJ1-5; 7 positions agree with TRBD1. This CDR3 region has 15 residues. Looked up from germline, CDR1 is LGHNA and CDR2 is YNFKEQ. J was trimmed by 3 bases and V by 2 bases; bases with no gene match: 4. CDR3 nucleotides: TGTGCCAGCAGCCAACCTGACAGGGACAATCAGCCCCAGCATTTT. It codes for CASSQPDRDNQPQHF.

This chain links TRBV15 with TRBJ2-6, with D possibly TRBD1 on 6 matching bases. V was cut by 3 bases and J by 2 bases, with 14 bases left in between. The CDR3 sequence is 17 residues long. CDR1 LNHNV and CDR2 YYDKDF come from the germline V gene (reference sequence). In DNA, the CDR3 is TGTGCCACCAGCAGGGCCGAGGGGGTAACTGGGGCCAACGTCCTGACTTTC. This translates into CATSRAEGVTGANVLTF.

This clone turned up a few times. The rearrangement joins TRBV7-2 to TRBJ2-5; D might be TRBD1 or TRBD2, each matching 5 bases. CDR3 length: 15 amino acids. The V end lost 5 bases, the J end lost 1 base, and 14 bases lay between the germline ends. CDR1 and CDR2 from the germline V gene are SGHTA and FQGNSA. This chain's CDR3 is CASSPTGTVQETQYF. In nucleotides, the CDR3 is TGTGCCAGCAGCCCAACCGGGACGGTCCAAGAGACCCAGTACTTC.

The genes are TRBV10-3 and TRBJ2-5; perhaps TRBD2 as D (5 bases). Trimming cost V 6 bases and J 0 bases, with 8 bases left between them. The CDR3 consists of 13 residues. Germline CDR1 reads ENHRY; CDR2 reads SYGVKD. This CDR3 is CAISPGNQETQYF. In DNA, the CDR3 is TGTGCCATCAGCCCGGGGAACCAAGAGACCCAGTACTTC.